This is a list of T cell receptor beta chains from one sample in a study of blood T cell repertoires in COVID-19. Repertoires were generated with immunoSEQ multiplex PCR, while TCRdb's copy carries only in-frame clones and drops some. Of a few hundred thousand clones detected, roughly four fifths appear once; the ten largest clones hold around 5%. The sequenced sample consisted of PBMCs or T cells enriched from blood (not recorded which). These receptors came from a woman in her fifties or sixties who had recovered from COVID-19. CDR3s include the opening cysteine and the closing phenylalanine or tryptophan. The D gene is left open where the match is weak. The size entry is marked missing in some rows and otherwise reads once, few, many or a size class.

CASSQEIRRFLDTQYF TGTGCCAGCAGCCAAGAAATACGGCGGTTCCTCGATACGCAGTATTTT TRBJ2-3 NA NA TRBV3-1/TRBV3-2
CATSREVGGTDTQYF TGTGCCACCAGCAGGGAGGTGGGTGGCACAGATACGCAGTATTTT TRBJ2-3 NA NA TRBV15
CASSSTGALGGDIQYF TGTGCCAGCAGCTCCACCGGAGCTTTAGGGGGGGACATTCAGTACTTC TRBJ2-4 NA NA TRBV11-2
CASSTIPPQGGYTF TGTGCCAGCAGCACCATCCCCCCCCAGGGCGGCTACACCTTC TRBJ1-2 NA NA TRBV7-2
CASSGWGKRGRTDTQYF TGTGCCAGCAGCGGTTGGGGTAAGCGGGGTCGCACAGATACGCAGTATTTT TRBJ2-3 NA TRBD2 TRBV25-1
CASSQGATGGREKLFF TGTGCCAGCAGCCAAGGGGCGACAGGGGGTCGAGAAAAACTGTTTTTT TRBJ1-4 NA TRBD1 TRBV14
CASSLVQGGRNGYTF TGTGCCAGCAGCTTAGTTCAGGGTGGGAGGAATGGCTACACCTTC TRBJ1-2 NA NA TRBV7-9
CASSVRQGEQYF TGTGCCAGCAGTGTCCGCCAGGGCGAGCAGTACTTC TRBJ2-7 NA NA TRBV2
CASSMCVFSDRGTEAFF TGTGCCAGCAGCATGTGTGTCTTTTCGGACAGGGGGACTGAAGCTTTCTTT TRBJ1-1 NA NA TRBV21-1
CASSKAGTGYEQFF TGTGCCAGCAGCAAAGCCGGGACAGGGTATGAGCAGTTCTTC TRBJ2-1 NA TRBD1 TRBV13
CASASFSGANVLTF TGTGCCAGCGCCAGTTTCTCTGGGGCCAACGTCCTGACTTTC TRBJ2-6 NA NA TRBV2
CASRGTGSYNSPLHF TGTGCCAGCAGGGGGACAGGTTCTTATAATTCACCCCTCCACTTT TRBJ1-6 NA TRBD1 TRBV2
CARSLKTNRNTEAFF TGTGCCAGAAGCTTAAAGACAAATAGGAACACTGAAGCTTTCTTT TRBJ1-1 once NA TRBV5-3
CASSRATRLDTQYF TGTGCCAGCAGCCGCGCGACTAGACTCGATACGCAGTATTTT TRBJ2-3 NA NA TRBV7-2
CAGTSGPLTDTQYF TGCGCCGGGACTAGCGGGCCCCTCACAGATACGCAGTATTTT TRBJ2-3 NA TRBD2 TRBV23-1
CASGPYGYTF TGTGCCAGCGGGCCCTATGGCTACACCTTC TRBJ1-2 NA NA TRBV28
CAWNPGSDTEAFF TGTGCCTGGAACCCAGGATCGGACACTGAAGCTTTCTTT TRBJ1-1 NA NA TRBV30
CASSFDPTGSPLHF TGTGCCAGCAGCTTCGACCCGACGGGTTCACCCCTCCACTTT TRBJ1-6 NA NA TRBV5-5
CASSLGGTSGPTDTQYF TGTGCCAGCAGCTTAGGGGGGACTAGCGGACCCACAGATACGCAGTATTTT TRBJ2-3 NA TRBD2 TRBV11-3
CASSLTSDEQYF TGTGCCAGCAGTTTGACTTCTGACGAGCAGTACTTC TRBJ2-7 NA NA TRBV12-3/TRBV12-4
CASSRGHYGYTF TGTGCCAGTAGCAGGGGGCACTATGGCTACACCTTC TRBJ1-2 NA TRBD1 TRBV6-5
CASRPGQGAATEAFF TGTGCCAGCAGACCGGGACAGGGGGCTGCGACTGAAGCTTTCTTT TRBJ1-1 NA TRBD1 TRBV6-6
CASSLGQGLNTEAFF TGCGCCAGCAGCTTAGGACAGGGGTTGAACACTGAAGCTTTCTTT TRBJ1-1 few TRBD1 TRBV5-1
CASSQEGLIVPGELFF TGTGCCAGCAGCCAAGAAGGACTAATAGTCCCCGGGGAGCTGTTTTTT TRBJ2-2 NA NA TRBV3-1/TRBV3-2
CASSPGDRVLNTEAFF TGTGCCAGCAGTCCGGGGGACAGGGTGCTGAACACTGAAGCTTTCTTT TRBJ1-1 NA TRBD1 TRBV27
CASSLGTGVEKLFF TGTGCCAGCAGCTTAGGGACGGGGGTCGAAAAACTGTTTTTT TRBJ1-4 NA NA TRBV7-9
CSVEVQTAYEQYF TGCAGCGTTGAAGTCCAAACAGCCTACGAGCAGTACTTC TRBJ2-7 NA NA TRBV29-1
CASSLRQGRRQETQYF TGTGCCAGCAGCCTCAGACAGGGGCGCCGACAAGAGACCCAGTACTTC TRBJ2-5 few TRBD1 TRBV11-1
CATSRVLVRGFEAFF TGTGCCACCAGCAGAGTATTGGTTCGGGGATTTGAAGCTTTCTTT TRBJ1-1 NA NA TRBV15